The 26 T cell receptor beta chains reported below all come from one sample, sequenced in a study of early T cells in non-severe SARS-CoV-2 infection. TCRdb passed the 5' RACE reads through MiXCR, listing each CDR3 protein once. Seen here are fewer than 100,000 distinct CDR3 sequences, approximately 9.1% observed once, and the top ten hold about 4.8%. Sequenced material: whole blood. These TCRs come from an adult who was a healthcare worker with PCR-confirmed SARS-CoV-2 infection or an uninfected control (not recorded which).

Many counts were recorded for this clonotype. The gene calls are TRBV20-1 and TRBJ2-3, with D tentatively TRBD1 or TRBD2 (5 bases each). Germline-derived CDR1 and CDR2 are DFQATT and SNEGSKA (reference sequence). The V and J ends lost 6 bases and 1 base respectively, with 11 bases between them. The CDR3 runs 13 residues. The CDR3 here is CSARDVGTDTQYF. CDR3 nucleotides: TGCAGTGCCAGGGACGTCGGCACAGATACGCAGTATTTT.

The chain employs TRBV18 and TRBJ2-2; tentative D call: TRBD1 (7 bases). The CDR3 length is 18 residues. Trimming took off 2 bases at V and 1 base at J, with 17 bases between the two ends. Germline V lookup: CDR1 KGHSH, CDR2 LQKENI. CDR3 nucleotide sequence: TGTGCCAGCTCACCAGTACCAGGGGGGCCACTGAACACCGGGGAGCTGTTTTTT. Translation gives CASSPVPGGPLNTGELFF.

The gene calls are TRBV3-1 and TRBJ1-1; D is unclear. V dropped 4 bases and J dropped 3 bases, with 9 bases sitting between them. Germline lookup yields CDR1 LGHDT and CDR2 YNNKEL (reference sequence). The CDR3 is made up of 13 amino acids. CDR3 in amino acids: CASSRRGDTEAFF. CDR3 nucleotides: TGTGCCAGCAGCCGGAGAGGCGACACTGAAGCTTTCTTT.

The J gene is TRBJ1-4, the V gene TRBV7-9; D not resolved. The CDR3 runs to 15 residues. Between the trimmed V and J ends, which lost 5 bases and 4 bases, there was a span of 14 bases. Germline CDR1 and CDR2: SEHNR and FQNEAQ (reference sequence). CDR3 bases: TGTGCCAGCAGCGACGATTTACTCTTTAATGAAAAACTGTTTTTT. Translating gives CASSDDLLFNEKLFF.

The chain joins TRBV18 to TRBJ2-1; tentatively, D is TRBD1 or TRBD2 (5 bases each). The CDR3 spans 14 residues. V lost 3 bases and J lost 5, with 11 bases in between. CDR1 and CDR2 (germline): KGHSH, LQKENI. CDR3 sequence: CASSPGTFDNEQFF. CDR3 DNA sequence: TGTGCCAGCTCACCGGGGACCTTCGACAATGAGCAGTTCTTC.

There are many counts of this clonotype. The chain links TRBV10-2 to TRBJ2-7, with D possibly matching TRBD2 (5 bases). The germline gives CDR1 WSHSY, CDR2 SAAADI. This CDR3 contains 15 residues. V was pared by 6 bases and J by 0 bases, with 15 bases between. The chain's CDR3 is CASREGFTSSYEQYF. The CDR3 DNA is TGCGCCAGCAGAGAGGGCTTCACTTCCTCCTACGAGCAGTACTTC.

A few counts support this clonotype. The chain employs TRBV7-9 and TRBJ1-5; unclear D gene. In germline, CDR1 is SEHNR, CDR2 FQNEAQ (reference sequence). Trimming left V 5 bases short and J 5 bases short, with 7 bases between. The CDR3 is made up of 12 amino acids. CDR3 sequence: CASSLEDQPQHF. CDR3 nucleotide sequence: TGTGCCAGCAGCCTAGAAGATCAGCCCCAGCATTTT.

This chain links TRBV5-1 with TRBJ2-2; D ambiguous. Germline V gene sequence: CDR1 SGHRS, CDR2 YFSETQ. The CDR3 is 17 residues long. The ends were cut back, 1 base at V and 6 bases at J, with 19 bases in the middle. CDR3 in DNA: TGCGCCAGCAGCTTGCCCTGGACGGGTACTGGATCCGGGGAGCTGTTTTTT. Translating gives CASSLPWTGTGSGELFF.

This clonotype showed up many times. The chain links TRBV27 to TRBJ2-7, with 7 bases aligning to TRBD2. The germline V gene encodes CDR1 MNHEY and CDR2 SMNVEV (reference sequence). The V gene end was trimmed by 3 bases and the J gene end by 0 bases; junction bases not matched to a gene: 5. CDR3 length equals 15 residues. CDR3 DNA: TGTGCCAGCAGTTTGTCGGGACTATCCTCCTACGAGCAGTACTTC. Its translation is CASSLSGLSSYEQYF.

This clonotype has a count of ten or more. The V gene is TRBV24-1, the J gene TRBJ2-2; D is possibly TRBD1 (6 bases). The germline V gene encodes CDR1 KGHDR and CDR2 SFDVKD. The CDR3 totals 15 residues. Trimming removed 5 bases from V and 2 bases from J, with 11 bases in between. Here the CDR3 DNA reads TGTGCCACCAGTGTAAGACAGGTTAACACCGGGGAGCTGTTTTTT. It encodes CATSVRQVNTGELFF.

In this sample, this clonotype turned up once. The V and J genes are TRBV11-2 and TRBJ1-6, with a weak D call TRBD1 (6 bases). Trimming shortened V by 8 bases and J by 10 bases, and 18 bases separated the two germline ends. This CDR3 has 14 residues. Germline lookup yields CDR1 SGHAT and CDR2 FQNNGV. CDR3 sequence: CASVGQGNGSPLHF. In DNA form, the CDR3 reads TGTGCCAGCGTTGGGCAGGGGAACGGATCACCCCTCCACTTT.

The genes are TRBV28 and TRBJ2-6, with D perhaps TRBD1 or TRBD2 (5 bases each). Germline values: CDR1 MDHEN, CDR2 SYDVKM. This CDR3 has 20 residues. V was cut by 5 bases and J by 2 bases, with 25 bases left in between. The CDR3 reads CASSQTTGNRKIPGANVLTF. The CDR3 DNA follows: TGTGCCAGCAGTCAGACTACCGGGAACAGGAAAATACCTGGGGCCAACGTCCTGACTTTC.

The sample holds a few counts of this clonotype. The CDR3 loop reads CATHFGELFF. The CDR3 DNA sequence: TGTGCCACCCACTTCGGGGAGCTGTTTTTT. This chain links TRBV6-1 with TRBJ2-2, with no clear D. The CDR3 runs 10 residues. Trimming took 10 bases from V and 7 from J, leaving 7 bases between them. Germline CDR1 is MNHNS and CDR2 is SASEGT.

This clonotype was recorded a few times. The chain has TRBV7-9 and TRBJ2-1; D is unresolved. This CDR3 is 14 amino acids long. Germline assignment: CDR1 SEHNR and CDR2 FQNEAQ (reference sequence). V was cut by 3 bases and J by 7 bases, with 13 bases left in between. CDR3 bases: TGTGCCAGCAGCTTGCCCATCAGCGCGAATGAGCAGTTCTTC. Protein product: CASSLPISANEQFF.

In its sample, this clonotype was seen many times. The CDR3 DNA reads as TGTGCCAGCAGCTCAAAAGTGCGGAACCAAGAGACCCAGTACTTC. Its translation is CASSSKVRNQETQYF. The V gene is TRBV5-6, the J gene TRBJ2-5, with D uncertain. Germline V gene data show CDR1 as SGHDT and CDR2 as YYEEEE. V was cut by 3 bases and J by 0 bases, with 12 bases left in between. The CDR3 loop spans 15 amino acids. Supplemented by reference TRBV5-6 and TRBJ2-5, the full variable domain reads DAGVTQSPTHLIKTRGQQVTLRCSPKSGHDTVSWYQQALGQGPQFIFQYYEEEERQRGNFPDRFSGHQFPNYSSELNVNALLLGDSALYLCASSSKVRNQETQYFGPGTRLLVL.

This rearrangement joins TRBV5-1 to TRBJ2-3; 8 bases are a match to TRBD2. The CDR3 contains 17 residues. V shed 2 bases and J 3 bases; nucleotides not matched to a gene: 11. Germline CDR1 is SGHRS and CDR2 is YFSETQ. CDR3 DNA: TGCGCCAGCAGCTTAGACGCAGCGGGAGTGGGTACAGATACGCAGTATTTT. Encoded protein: CASSLDAAGVGTDTQYF.

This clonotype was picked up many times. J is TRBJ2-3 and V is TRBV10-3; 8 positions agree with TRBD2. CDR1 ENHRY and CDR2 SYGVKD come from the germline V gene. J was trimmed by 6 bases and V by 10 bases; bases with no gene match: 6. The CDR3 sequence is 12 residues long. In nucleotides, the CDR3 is TGTGCCAACAGCGGGAGCGGGGATACGCAGTATTTT. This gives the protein CANSGSGDTQYF.

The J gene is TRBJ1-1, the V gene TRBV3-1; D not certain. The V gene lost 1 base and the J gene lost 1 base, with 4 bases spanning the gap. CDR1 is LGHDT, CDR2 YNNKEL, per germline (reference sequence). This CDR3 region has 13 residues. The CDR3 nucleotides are TGTGCCAGCAGCCAAGGGCGGAACACTGAAGCTTTCTTT. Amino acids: CASSQGRNTEAFF.

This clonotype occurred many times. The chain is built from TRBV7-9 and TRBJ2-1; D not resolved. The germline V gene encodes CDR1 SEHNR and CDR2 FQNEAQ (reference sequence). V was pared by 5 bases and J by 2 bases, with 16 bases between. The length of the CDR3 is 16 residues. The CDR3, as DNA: TGTGCCAGCAGCGCCGGGCCGGGTCAGACCTACAATGAGCAGTTCTTC. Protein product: CASSAGPGQTYNEQFF.

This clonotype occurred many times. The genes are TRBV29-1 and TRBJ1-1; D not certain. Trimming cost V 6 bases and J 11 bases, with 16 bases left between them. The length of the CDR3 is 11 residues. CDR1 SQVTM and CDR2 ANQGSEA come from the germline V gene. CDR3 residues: CSVLSEGAAFF. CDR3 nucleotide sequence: TGCAGCGTCCTCTCTGAGGGCGCGGCTTTCTTT.

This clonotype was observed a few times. Written as DNA, the CDR3 is TGTGCCAGCAGTCCATTCGGCTACGAGCAGTACTTC. This sequence encodes CASSPFGYEQYF. J is TRBJ2-7 and V is TRBV28; D is ambiguous. Germline V gene data show CDR1 as MDHEN and CDR2 as SYDVKM. Trimming shortened V by 5 bases and J by 3 bases, and 8 bases separated the two germline ends. The CDR3 has 12 amino acids.

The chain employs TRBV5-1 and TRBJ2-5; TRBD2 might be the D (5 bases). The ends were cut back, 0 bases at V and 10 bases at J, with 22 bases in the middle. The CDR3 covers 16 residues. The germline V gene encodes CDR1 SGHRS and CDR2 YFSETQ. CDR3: CASSLVLNSAPRGQYF. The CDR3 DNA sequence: TGCGCCAGCAGCTTGGTCCTTAACTCAGCCCCTCGGGGCCAGTACTTC.

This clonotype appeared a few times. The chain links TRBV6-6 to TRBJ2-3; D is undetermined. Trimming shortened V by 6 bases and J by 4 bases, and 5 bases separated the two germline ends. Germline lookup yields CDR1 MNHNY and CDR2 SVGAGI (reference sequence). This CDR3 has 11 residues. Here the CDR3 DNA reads TGTGCCAGCAGCGTCGCAGATACGCAGTATTTT. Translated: CASSVADTQYF.

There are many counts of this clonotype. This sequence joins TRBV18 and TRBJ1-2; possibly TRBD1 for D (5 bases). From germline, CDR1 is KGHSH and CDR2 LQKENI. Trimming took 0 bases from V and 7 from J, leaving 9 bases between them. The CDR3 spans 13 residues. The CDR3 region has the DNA TGTGCCAGCTCACCACCCGGGGCGGGTGGCTACACCTTC. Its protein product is CASSPPGAGGYTF.

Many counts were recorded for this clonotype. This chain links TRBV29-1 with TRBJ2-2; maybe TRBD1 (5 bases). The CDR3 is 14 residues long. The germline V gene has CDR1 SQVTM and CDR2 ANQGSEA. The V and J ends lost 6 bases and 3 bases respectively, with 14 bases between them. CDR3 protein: CSVRRKQDTGELFF. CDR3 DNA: TGCAGCGTCCGACGCAAACAGGACACCGGGGAGCTGTTTTTT.

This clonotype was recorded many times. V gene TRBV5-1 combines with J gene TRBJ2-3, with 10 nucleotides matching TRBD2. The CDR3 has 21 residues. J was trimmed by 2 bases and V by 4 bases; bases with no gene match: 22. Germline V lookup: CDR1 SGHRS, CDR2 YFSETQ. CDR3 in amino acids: CASSRLFSGLAPKTDTDTQYF. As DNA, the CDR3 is TGCGCCAGCAGCCGCCTCTTTTCGGGACTAGCGCCAAAAACTGACACAGATACGCAGTATTTT.